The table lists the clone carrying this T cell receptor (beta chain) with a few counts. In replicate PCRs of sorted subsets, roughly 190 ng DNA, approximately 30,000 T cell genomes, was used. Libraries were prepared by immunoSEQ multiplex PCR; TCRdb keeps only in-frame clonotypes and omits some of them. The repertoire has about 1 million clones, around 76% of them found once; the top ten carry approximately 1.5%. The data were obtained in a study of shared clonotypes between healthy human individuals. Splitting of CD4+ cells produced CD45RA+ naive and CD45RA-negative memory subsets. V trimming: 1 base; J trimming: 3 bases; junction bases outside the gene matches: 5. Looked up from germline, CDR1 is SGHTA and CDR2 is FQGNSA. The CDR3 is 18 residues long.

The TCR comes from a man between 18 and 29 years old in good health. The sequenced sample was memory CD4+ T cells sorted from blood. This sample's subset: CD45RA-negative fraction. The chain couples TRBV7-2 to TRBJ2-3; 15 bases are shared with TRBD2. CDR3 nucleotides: TGTGCCAGCAGCTTAGGGACTAGCGGGGGGGCTAGTACAGATACGCAGTATTTT. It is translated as CASSLGTSGGASTDTQYF.